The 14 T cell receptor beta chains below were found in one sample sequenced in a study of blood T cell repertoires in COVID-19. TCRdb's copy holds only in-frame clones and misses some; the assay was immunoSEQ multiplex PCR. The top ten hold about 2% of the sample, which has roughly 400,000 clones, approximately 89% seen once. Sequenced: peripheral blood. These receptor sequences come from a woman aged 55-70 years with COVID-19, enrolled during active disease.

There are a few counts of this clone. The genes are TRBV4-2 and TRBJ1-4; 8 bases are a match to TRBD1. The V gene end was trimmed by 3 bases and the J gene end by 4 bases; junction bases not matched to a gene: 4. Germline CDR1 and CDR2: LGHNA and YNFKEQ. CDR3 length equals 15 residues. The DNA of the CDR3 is TGTGCCAGCAGCCAGGTACAGGGGGGTAATGAAAAACTGTTTTTT. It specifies CASSQVQGGNEKLFF.

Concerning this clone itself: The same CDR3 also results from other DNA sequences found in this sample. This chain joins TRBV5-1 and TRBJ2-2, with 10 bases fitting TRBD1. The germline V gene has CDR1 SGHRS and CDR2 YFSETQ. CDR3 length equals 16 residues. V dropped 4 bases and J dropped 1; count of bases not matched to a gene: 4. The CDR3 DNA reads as TGCGCCAGCAGCCTCGGGACAGGGGTGAACACCGGGGAGCTGTTTTTT. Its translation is CASSLGTGVNTGELFF.

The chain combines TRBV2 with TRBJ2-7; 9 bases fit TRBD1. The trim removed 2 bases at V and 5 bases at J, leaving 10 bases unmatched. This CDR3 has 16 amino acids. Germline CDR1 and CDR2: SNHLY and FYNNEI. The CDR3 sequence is CASSERDGQGSHEQYF. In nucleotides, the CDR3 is TGTGCCAGCAGTGAACGCGATGGACAGGGGTCCCACGAGCAGTACTTC.

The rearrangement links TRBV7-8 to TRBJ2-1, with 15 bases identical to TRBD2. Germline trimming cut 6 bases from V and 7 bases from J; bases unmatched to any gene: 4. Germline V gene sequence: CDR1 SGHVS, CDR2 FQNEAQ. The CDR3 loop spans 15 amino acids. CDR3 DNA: TGTGCCAGCAGTTCCGGACTAGCGGGGGGGAATGAGCAGTTCTTC. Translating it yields CASSSGLAGGNEQFF.

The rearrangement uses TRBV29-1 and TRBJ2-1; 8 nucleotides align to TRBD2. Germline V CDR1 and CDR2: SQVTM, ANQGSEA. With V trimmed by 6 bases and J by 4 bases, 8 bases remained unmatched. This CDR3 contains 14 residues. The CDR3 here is CSVETSEIYNEQFF. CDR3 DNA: TGCAGCGTAGAGACTAGCGAGATTTACAATGAGCAGTTCTTC.

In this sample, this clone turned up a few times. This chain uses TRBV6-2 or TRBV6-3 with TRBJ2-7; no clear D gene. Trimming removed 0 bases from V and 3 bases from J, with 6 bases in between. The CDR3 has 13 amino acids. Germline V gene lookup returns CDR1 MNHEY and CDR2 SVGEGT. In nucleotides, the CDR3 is TGTGCCAGCAGTTACTCGATCAGCTACGAGCAGTACTTC. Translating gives CASSYSISYEQYF.

DNA for the CDR3: TGTGCCAGCTCACACCGGGATCAAGAGACCCAGTACTTC. Encoded protein: CASSHRDQETQYF. V gene TRBV18 combines with J gene TRBJ2-5; maybe TRBD2 (5 bases). V lost 4 bases and J lost 2, with 8 bases in between. The CDR3 loop spans 13 amino acids. Germline CDR1 and CDR2: KGHSH and LQKENI.

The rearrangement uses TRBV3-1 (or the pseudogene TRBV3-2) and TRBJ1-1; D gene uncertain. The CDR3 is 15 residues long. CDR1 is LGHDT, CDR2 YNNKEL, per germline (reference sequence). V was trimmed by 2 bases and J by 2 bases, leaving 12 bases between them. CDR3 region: CASSQYGGHNTEAFF. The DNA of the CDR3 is TGTGCCAGCAGCCAATACGGAGGCCACAACACTGAAGCTTTCTTT.

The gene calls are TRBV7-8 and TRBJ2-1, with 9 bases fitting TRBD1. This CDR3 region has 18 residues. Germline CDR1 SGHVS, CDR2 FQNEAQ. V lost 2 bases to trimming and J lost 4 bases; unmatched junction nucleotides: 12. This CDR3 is CASSLPTIGTGYYNEQFF. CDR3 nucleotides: TGTGCCAGCAGCTTACCAACCATCGGGACAGGGTATTACAATGAGCAGTTCTTC. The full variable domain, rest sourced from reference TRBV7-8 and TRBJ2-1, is GAGVSQSPRYKVAKRGQDVALRCDPISGHVSLFWYQQALGQGPEFLTYFQNEAQLDKSGLPSDRFFAERPEGSVSTLKIQRTQQEDSAVYLCASSLPTIGTGYYNEQFFGPGTRLTVL.

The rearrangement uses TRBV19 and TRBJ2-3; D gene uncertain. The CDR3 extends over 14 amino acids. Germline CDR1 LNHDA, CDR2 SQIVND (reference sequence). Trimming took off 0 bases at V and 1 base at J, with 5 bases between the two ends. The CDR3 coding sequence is TGTGCCAGTAGTATAGATGGAGGCACAGATACGCAGTATTTT. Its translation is CASSIDGGTDTQYF.

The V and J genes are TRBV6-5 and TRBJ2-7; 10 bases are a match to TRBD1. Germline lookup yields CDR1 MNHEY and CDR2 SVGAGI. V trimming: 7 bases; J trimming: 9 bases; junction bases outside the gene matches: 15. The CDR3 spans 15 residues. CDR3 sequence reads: CASTPGQGLFDGQYF. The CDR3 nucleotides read TGTGCCAGCACGCCGGGACAGGGGCTCTTCGACGGGCAGTACTTC.

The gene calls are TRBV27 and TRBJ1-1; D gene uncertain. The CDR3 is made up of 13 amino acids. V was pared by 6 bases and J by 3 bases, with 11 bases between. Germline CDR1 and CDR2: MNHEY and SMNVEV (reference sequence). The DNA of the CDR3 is TGTGCCAGCAGATCCCACGGGTACACTGAAGCTTTCTTT. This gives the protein CASRSHGYTEAFF.

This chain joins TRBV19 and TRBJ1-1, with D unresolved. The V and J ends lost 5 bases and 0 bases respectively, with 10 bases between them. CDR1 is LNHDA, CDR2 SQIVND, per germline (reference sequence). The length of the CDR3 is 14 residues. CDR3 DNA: TGTGCCAGTAGTCTGGCAAATTTGAACACTGAAGCTTTCTTT. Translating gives CASSLANLNTEAFF. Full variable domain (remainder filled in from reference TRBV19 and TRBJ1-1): DGGITQSPKYLFRKEGQNVTLSCEQNLNHDAMYWYRQDPGQGLRLIYYSQIVNDFQKGDIAEGYSVSREKKESFPLTVTSAQKNPTAFYLCASSLANLNTEAFFGQGTRLTVV.

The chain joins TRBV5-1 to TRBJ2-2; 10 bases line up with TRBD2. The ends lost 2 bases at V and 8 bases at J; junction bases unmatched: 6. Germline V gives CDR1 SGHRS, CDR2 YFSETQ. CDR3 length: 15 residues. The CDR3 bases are TGCGCCAGCAGCTTTGGGACTAGCGATCCTGGGGAGCTGTTTTTT. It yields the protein CASSFGTSDPGELFF.